The 18 T cell receptor beta chains below come from one sample, sequenced in a study of cytomegalovirus exposure and HLA in healthy donors (dated by TCRdb to about 2017). The library was generated by the immunoSEQ multiplex PCR assay. The multiplex PCR relied on a mix of 60 forward primers for TCR Vbeta segments and 13 reverse primers for TCR Jbeta segments. This immuneACCESS table, as held by TCRdb, lists in-frame sequences with V and J called but not all clones. Of the missing ones, under half trace to an unresolved V gene in checked studies; the others have no known cause. This sample comprises roughly 180,000 clones, 84% of them detected only once. Together, the top ten hold roughly 5.2% of the sample. Sequenced material: PBMCs. Receptors originate from a girl between 10 and 17 years old in good health and CMV-seropositive.

This sequence joins TRBV14 and TRBJ2-1; 11 nucleotides match TRBD2. The CDR3 loop spans 18 amino acids. V trimming: 4 bases; J trimming: 3 bases; junction bases outside the gene matches: 11. Germline V lookup: CDR1 SGHDN, CDR2 FVKESK. CDR3 protein: CASSPSGGPHVFYNEQFF. CDR3 DNA sequence: TGTGCCAGCAGCCCTAGCGGGGGGCCCCACGTCTTCTACAATGAGCAGTTCTTC.

The chain uses TRBV5-1 and TRBJ2-1, with TRBD2 matching over 15 bases. Trimming cost V 4 bases and J 0 bases; bases outside gene matches: 5. This CDR3 is built from 18 residues. Germline V gives CDR1 SGHRS, CDR2 YFSETQ. DNA of the CDR3: TGCGCCAGCAGCCGTGGACTAGCGGGGGGGTTCTCCTACAATGAGCAGTTCTTC. It yields the protein CASSRGLAGGFSYNEQFF.

The rearrangement links TRBV29-1 to TRBJ1-6; the match to TRBD1 covers 9 bases. The CDR3 loop spans 13 amino acids. V dropped 6 bases and J dropped 10; count of bases not matched to a gene: 7. CDR1 and CDR2 (germline): SQVTM, ANQGSEA. CDR3 sequence (DNA): TGCAGCGTGGAACAGGGGGCAGGCTCACCCCTCCACTTT. It yields the protein CSVEQGAGSPLHF.

This clone has a handful of counts. The chain combines TRBV7-9 with TRBJ1-2; 7 bases agree with TRBD1. V lost 6 bases, J lost 3 bases, and 13 bases stayed unmatched. Germline V gene sequence: CDR1 SEHNR, CDR2 FQNEAQ (reference sequence). The CDR3 runs 16 residues. The DNA of the CDR3 is TGTGCCAGCAGACCCCCCTTTGACAGGGACGACTATGGCTACACCTTC. This encodes CASRPPFDRDDYGYTF.

The CDR3 is CATSNGRPSDGELFF. CDR3 coding DNA: TGTGCCACCAGCAACGGGAGGCCGTCAGACGGGGAGCTGTTTTTT. J is TRBJ2-2 and V is TRBV15, with 7 bases matching TRBD2. Per germline, CDR1 LNHNV and CDR2 YYDKDF (reference sequence). The CDR3 extends over 15 amino acids. V was pared by 4 bases and J by 7 bases, with 9 bases of the junction left unmatched.

CDR3 sequence: CASSVGGREGTEAFF. In DNA form, the CDR3 reads TGTGCCAGCAGCGTAGGAGGCAGGGAGGGGACTGAAGCTTTCTTT. The chain links TRBV9 to TRBJ1-1, with D possibly being TRBD1 (5 bases). Germline-derived CDR1 and CDR2 are SGDLS and YYNGEE. The CDR3 runs 15 residues. Trimming shortened V by 0 bases and J by 5 bases, and 14 bases separated the two germline ends.

Regarding this clone: The junction does not match germline at one end; this may be a read error. The chain is built from TRBV6-6 and TRBJ1-5; 7 nucleotides agree with TRBD1. Germline assignment: CDR1 MNHNY and CDR2 SVGAGI (reference sequence). The CDR3 is 15 amino acids. CDR3 amino acids: CASSPTGTSNQPRHF. In DNA, the CDR3 is TGTGCCAGCAGTCCGACAGGGACTAGCAATCAGCCCCGGCATTTT.

The gene calls are TRBV9 and TRBJ2-2, with D maybe TRBD2 (6 bases). V was pared by 3 bases and J by 7 bases, with 10 bases between. The CDR3 has 13 amino acids. From germline, CDR1 is SGDLS and CDR2 YYNGEE. CDR3 sequence (DNA): TGTGCCAGCAGCGCCCTGGGGGGCGGGGAGCTGTTTTTT. It codes for CASSALGGGELFF. Looking up the rest from reference TRBV9 and TRBJ2-2 gives the full variable domain: DSGVTQTPKHLITATGQRVTLRCSPRSGDLSVYWYQQSLDQGLQFLIQYYNGEERAKGNILERFSAQQFPDLHSELNLSSLELGDSALYFCASSALGGGELFFGEGSRLTVL.

V and J are TRBV7-9 and TRBJ1-5; 7 bases agree with TRBD1. The V gene end was trimmed by 5 bases and the J gene end by 5 bases; junction bases not matched to a gene: 12. The CDR3 spans 16 residues. Germline assignment: CDR1 SEHNR and CDR2 FQNEAQ (reference sequence). CDR3 in amino acids: CASSRPDGQADQPQHF. The CDR3 DNA follows: TGTGCCAGCAGCCGCCCCGACGGACAGGCGGATCAGCCCCAGCATTTT.

CDR3 protein: CASGFRDTARNTEAFF. CDR3 bases: TGTGCTAGTGGTTTCCGGGACACCGCGCGGAACACTGAAGCTTTCTTT. This sequence joins TRBV12-5 and TRBJ1-1, with D possibly being TRBD1 (6 bases). Germline CDR1 is LGHNT and CDR2 is FRNRAP. CDR3 length: 16 amino acids. V was trimmed by 3 bases and J by 1 base, leaving 15 bases between them.

The V call is TRBV30, the J call TRBJ2-3; 7 nucleotides line up with TRBD1. Germline V gene sequence: CDR1 GTSNPN, CDR2 SVGIG (reference sequence). CDR3 length: 13 residues. CDR3 loop: CAQRGLSFDTQYF. The DNA for the CDR3 is TGTGCTCAGAGGGGGCTTTCTTTCGATACGCAGTATTTT. Complete variable domain (other parts from reference TRBV30 and TRBJ2-3): SQTIHQWPATLVQPVGSPLSLECTVEGTSNPNLYWYRQAAGRGLQLLFYSVGIGQISSEVPQNLSASRPQDRQFILSSKKLLLSDSGFYLCAQRGLSFDTQYFGPGTRLTVL.

V gene TRBV5-1 combines with J gene TRBJ2-7; a possible D gene is TRBD2 (6 bases). V was cut by 0 bases and J by 2 bases, with 12 bases left in between. The length of the CDR3 is 15 residues. CDR1 and CDR2 from the germline V gene are SGHRS and YFSETQ. CDR3 nucleotide sequence: TGCGCCAGCAGCTTGGCGGCGGGGCCAGCCTACGAGCAGTACTTC. This sequence encodes CASSLAAGPAYEQYF.

The V and J genes are TRBV7-9 and TRBJ1-4, with D hard to call. Germline CDR1 reads SEHNR; CDR2 reads FQNEAQ (reference sequence). V was cut by 3 bases and J by 7 bases, with 12 bases left in between. This CDR3 has 14 residues. The CDR3: CASSFGGQVEKLFF. As DNA, the CDR3 is TGTGCCAGCAGCTTCGGAGGGCAGGTTGAAAAACTGTTTTTT. Full variable domain (remainder filled in from reference TRBV7-9 and TRBJ1-4): DTGVSQNPRHKITKRGQNVTFRCDPISEHNRLYWYRQTLGQGPEFLTYFQNEAQLEKSRLLSDRFSAERPKGSFSTLEIQRTEQGDSAMYLCASSFGGQVEKLFFGSGTQLSVL.

The chain carries TRBV6-5 and TRBJ2-1; 7 bases are a match to TRBD2. Germline-derived CDR1 and CDR2 are MNHEY and SVGAGI. V lost 2 bases to trimming and J lost 14 bases; unmatched junction nucleotides: 9. The CDR3 has 13 residues. CDR3 nucleotides: TGTGCCAGCAGTTACCCGATGGGGGGGACCGAGTTCTTC. Its translation: CASSYPMGGTEFF.

The chain employs TRBV7-9 and TRBJ1-1, with D perhaps TRBD1 (5 bases). Looked up from germline, CDR1 is SEHNR and CDR2 is FQNEAQ (reference sequence). The CDR3 contains 15 residues. The V gene lost 3 bases and the J gene lost 1 base, with 12 bases spanning the gap. CDR3 coding DNA: TGTGCCAGCAGCTTCGACAGTCCCAGGAACACTGAAGCTTTCTTT. This gives the protein CASSFDSPRNTEAFF.

This clone was seen a single time. This rearrangement joins TRBV6-6 to TRBJ1-1; possibly TRBD1 for D (6 bases). Between the trimmed V and J ends, which lost 4 bases and 5 bases, there was a span of 17 bases. The CDR3 sequence is 15 residues long. Germline CDR1 and CDR2: MNHNY and SVGAGI (reference sequence). The CDR3, as DNA: TGTGCCAGCAGTTCCGGGACATCGGGTTTGACTGAAGCTTTCTTT. Its protein is CASSSGTSGLTEAFF.

V and J are TRBV5-6 and TRBJ2-2; D is possibly TRBD2 (6 bases). The CDR3 is 13 residues long. Germline assignment: CDR1 SGHDT and CDR2 YYEEEE. Trimming stripped 0 bases from V and 6 bases from J, with 6 bases between. CDR3 DNA sequence: TGTGCCAGCAGCTTGGGGGGGGCCGGGGAGCTGTTTTTT. This codes for CASSLGGAGELFF.

V and J are TRBV15 and TRBJ1-3; a weak D match, TRBD1 (6 bases). V lost 1 base and J lost 4, with 17 bases in between. The CDR3 has 17 residues. CDR1 LNHNV and CDR2 YYDKDF come from the germline V gene (reference sequence). The CDR3 DNA reads TGTGCCACCAGCAGAGGAAAGCAGGGGCCCGTAGGAAACACCATATATTTT. This codes for CATSRGKQGPVGNTIYF.